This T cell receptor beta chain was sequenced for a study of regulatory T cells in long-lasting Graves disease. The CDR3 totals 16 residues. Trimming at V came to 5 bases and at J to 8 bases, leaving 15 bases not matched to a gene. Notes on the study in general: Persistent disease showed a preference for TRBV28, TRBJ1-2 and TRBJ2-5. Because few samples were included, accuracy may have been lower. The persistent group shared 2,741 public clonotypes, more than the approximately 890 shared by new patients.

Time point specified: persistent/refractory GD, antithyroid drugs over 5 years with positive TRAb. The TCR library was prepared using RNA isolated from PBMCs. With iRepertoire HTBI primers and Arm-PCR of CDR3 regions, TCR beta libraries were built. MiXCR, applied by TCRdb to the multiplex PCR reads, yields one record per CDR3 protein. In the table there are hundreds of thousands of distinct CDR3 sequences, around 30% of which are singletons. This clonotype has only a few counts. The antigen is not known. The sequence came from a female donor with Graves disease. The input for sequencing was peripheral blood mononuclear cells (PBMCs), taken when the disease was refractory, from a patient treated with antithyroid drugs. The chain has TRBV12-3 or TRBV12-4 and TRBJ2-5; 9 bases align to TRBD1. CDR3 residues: CASSLRAGQGTFTQYF. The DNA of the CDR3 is TGTGCCAGCAGTCTCCGGGCGGGACAGGGAACGTTTACCCAGTACTTC.